In this sample, the clone carrying this T cell receptor (beta chain) turned up a few times. These data belong to a study of CD8+CD57+ T cells in acquired aplastic anemia. The overall study: Each DNA sample taken from sorted CD4+ and CD8+ cells came to around 2.9 ug on average.

This CDR3 region has 15 residues. Per germline, CDR1 SNHLY and CDR2 FYNNEI. The germline V and J ends were trimmed by 2 bases and 2 bases, with 13 bases remaining between them. Flow cytometry had shown expanded CD8+CD57+ cells in the patients chosen for sequencing. Every patient presented with severe acquired aplastic anemia. Blood came from patients not yet given any therapy. Genomic DNA templated the TCR beta VDJ and CDR3 profiling. TCRdb re-called the reads with MiXCR, one entry per CDR3 protein. The sample records some 200,000 distinct CDR3 sequences, roughly 50% being singletons. The source of this sequence is a human donor with aplastic anemia. V usage is TRBV2 and J usage is TRBJ2-7; D is possibly TRBD1 (6 bases). Sequenced: sorted CD4+, CD8+, or CD8+CD57+ T cells (not recorded which) from PBMCs. The CDR3 loop reads CASSELRGGPYEQYF. The CDR3 nucleotides read TGTGCCAGCAGTGAATTACGAGGGGGTCCCTACGAGCAGTACTTC. Looking up the rest from reference TRBV2 and TRBJ2-7 gives the full variable domain: EPEVTQTPSHQVTQMGQEVILRCVPISNHLYFYWYRQILGQKVEFLVSFYNNEISEKSEIFDDQFSVERPDGSNFTLKIRSTKLEDSAMYFCASSELRGGPYEQYFGPGTRLTVT.